One sample yielded the 10 T cell receptor beta chains listed below, sequenced in a study of T cells in Graves' hyperthyroidism and ophthalmopathy. Amplified TCR beta CDR3 regions derived from RNA transcripts. TCR CDR3 underwent first-round RT-PCR with the HTBI primer set. TCRdb re-derived calls from the multiplex PCR reads in MiXCR, one entry per CDR3 protein. Of about 420,000 distinct CDR3 sequences in the sample, 15% to 19% were seen once. The sequenced sample was blood. The receptor set was obtained from a woman aged 18-35 years with Graves' hyperthyroidism.

A note on this clonotype: One end of the junction is discordant with germline, which a read error may explain. The rearrangement links TRBV6-2 or TRBV6-3 to TRBJ1-6; no clear D gene. CDR1 and CDR2 (germline): MNHEY, SVGEGT. The CDR3 runs 13 residues. Here the CDR3 reads CAGSYGEHSPLHF. Written as DNA, the CDR3 is TGTGCCGGCAGTTACGGGGAGCATTCACCCCTCCACTTT.

About this clonotype: As the CDR3 is not closed by the conserved phenylalanine or tryptophan, this likely results from a read error. The V gene is TRBV2, the J gene TRBJ1-2; D unclear. Trimming stripped 6 bases from V and 2 bases from J, with 10 bases between. CDR1 and CDR2 (germline): SNHLY, FYNNEI. The CDR3 is made up of 13 amino acids. The CDR3 DNA reads TGTGCCAGCAGCCTCGGTCCCAACTATGGCTACACCCTC. It yields the protein CASSLGPNYGYTL.

This clonotype has ten or more counts. V usage is TRBV3-1 and J usage is TRBJ1-5; a possible D gene is TRBD1 (6 bases). The CDR3 length is 21 residues. With 4 bases removed from V and 0 bases from J, the gap between germline ends came to 28 bases. Germline CDR1 is LGHDT and CDR2 is YNNKEL (reference sequence). The CDR3: CASSPGMGGPLYLYSNQPQHF. In DNA, the CDR3 is TGTGCCAGCAGCCCCGGAATGGGGGGGCCTCTCTATCTTTATAGCAATCAGCCCCAGCATTTT.

The gene calls are TRBV6-2 or TRBV6-3 and TRBJ1-3; no reliable D call. V lost 0 bases to trimming and J lost 0 bases, with 6 bases between them. Germline CDR1 and CDR2: MNHEY and SVGEGT. The CDR3 sequence is 15 residues long. In nucleotides, the CDR3 is TGTGCCAGCAGTTACTCGACTGGCTCTGGAAACACCATATATTTT. Translated, it gives CASSYSTGSGNTIYF.

This clonotype was seen repeatedly, ten times or more. The chain recombines TRBV5-1 with TRBJ1-1, with unresolved D. This CDR3 is built from 14 residues. CDR1 SGHRS and CDR2 YFSETQ come from the germline V gene. V lost 3 bases, J lost 1 base, and 10 bases lay in between. The CDR3 DNA is TGCGCCAGCAGCTCAAGACGCGGGAACACTGAAGCTTTCTTT. This encodes CASSSRRGNTEAFF.

This clonotype was counted ten times or more. The gene calls are TRBV2 and TRBJ1-4, with D unresolved. The germline V gene has CDR1 SNHLY and CDR2 FYNNEI. This CDR3 region has 12 residues. V lost 8 bases and J 6 bases, leaving 10 bases between the germline ends. The CDR3 coding sequence is TGTGCCAGCTTAGGGATAGATGAAAAACTGTTTTTT. Protein: CASLGIDEKLFF.

Details on this clonotype: A read error may be the cause here, since a much bigger clone is one base away. This rearrangement joins TRBV20-1 to TRBJ2-5; 8 bases align to TRBD1. This CDR3 is built from 15 residues. The germline V gene encodes CDR1 DFQATT and CDR2 SNEGSKA (reference sequence). The CDR3 sequence is CGARDGQGMAETQYF. The CDR3 DNA reads as TGCGGTGCTAGAGACGGACAGGGCATGGCAGAGACCCAGTACTTC.

This clonotype was observed at least ten times. The chain combines TRBV7-9 with TRBJ1-2; a possible D gene is TRBD1 (6 bases). With 5 bases removed from V and 11 bases from J, the gap between germline ends came to 27 bases. The CDR3 covers 16 residues. Germline values: CDR1 SEHNR, CDR2 FQNEAQ (reference sequence). CDR3 in amino acids: CASSAAGGGPILGYTF. The CDR3 DNA is TGTGCCAGCAGCGCCGCCGGCGGGGGCCCCATTCTTGGGTACACCTTC.

This clonotype was seen at least ten times. The chain couples TRBV29-1 to TRBJ1-1, with D unresolved. V was trimmed by 6 bases and J by 0 bases, leaving 17 bases between them. The V gene's germline CDR1 is SQVTM and CDR2 ANQGSEA. There are 15 residues in the CDR3. This CDR3 is CSVDSIGQMNTEAFF. Written as DNA, the CDR3 is TGCAGCGTAGACTCTATCGGGCAGATGAACACTGAAGCTTTCTTT.

Only one count was recorded for this clonotype. Mismatch with germline at one junction end may stem from a read error. The gene calls are TRBV7-9 and TRBJ1-5; a weak D match, TRBD1 (5 bases). The CDR3 runs 17 residues. Germline assignment: CDR1 SEHNR and CDR2 FQNEAQ (reference sequence). CDR3 sequence reads: CASGLGTGLSNNQPQHF. The CDR3 DNA reads as TGTGCCAGCGGCTTAGGGACCGGCCTTTCGAACAATCAGCCCCAGCATTTT.